One sample yielded the 24 T cell receptor beta chains listed below, sequenced in a study of shared clonotypes between healthy human individuals. Generated by immunoSEQ multiplex PCR, the TCRdb table keeps only in-frame clones and is missing some. Seen here are around 500,000 clones, 70% to 85% observed once, and the top ten hold about 12%. The sequencing input was PBMCs. All receptors derive from a woman in her thirties or forties in good health. Some clones in this sample may be carry-over from other donors' samples.

The CDR3: CASSLVRASGRARAYEQYF. CDR3 bases: TGTGCCAGCAGCTTAGTCCGGGCTAGCGGGAGGGCAAGAGCTTACGAGCAGTACTTC. The chain couples TRBV11-2 to TRBJ2-7, with 12 bases that match TRBD2. Germline CDR1 SGHAT, CDR2 FQNNGV. The trim removed 1 base at V and 4 bases at J, leaving 14 bases unmatched. The CDR3 runs to 19 residues.

V is TRBV10-3 and J is TRBJ2-7, with a possible D match to TRBD2 (5 bases). The CDR3 loop spans 13 amino acids. Looked up from germline, CDR1 is ENHRY and CDR2 is SYGVKD. With 0 bases removed from V and 12 bases from J, the gap between germline ends came to 15 bases. The CDR3 DNA reads as TGTGCCATCAGTGAGTCGGAGGTCCTCGGCCCGTACTTC. Translation gives CAISESEVLGPYF.

This chain links TRBV5-1 with TRBJ2-3; D may correspond to TRBD1 or TRBD2 (5 bases each). This CDR3 is 17 amino acids long. Germline V lookup: CDR1 SGHRS, CDR2 YFSETQ. Trimming took 7 bases from V and 2 from J, leaving 23 bases between them. This CDR3 reads CASRLDRPRGVTDTQYF. The DNA for the CDR3 is TGCGCCAGCCGACTGGACCGACCACGAGGGGTCACAGATACGCAGTATTTT.

DNA for the CDR3: TGTGCCAGCAGCCCCCAGGCCCGCACAGATACGCAGTATTTT. Translated, it gives CASSPQARTDTQYF. This chain connects TRBV7-9 to TRBJ2-3, with unresolved D. V dropped 5 bases and J dropped 1 base, with 10 bases sitting between them. CDR3 length equals 14 residues. The germline V gene has CDR1 SEHNR and CDR2 FQNEAQ (reference sequence). Based on the CDR3 plus reference TRBV7-9 and TRBJ2-3, the full variable domain is DTGVSQNPRHKITKRGQNVTFRCDPISEHNRLYWYRQTLGQGPEFLTYFQNEAQLEKSRLLSDRFSAERPKGSFSTLEIQRTEQGDSAMYLCASSPQARTDTQYFGPGTRLTVL.

The CDR3 spells CASSLRRSTGELFF. DNA for the CDR3: TGTGCCAGCAGCTTAAGGAGGTCCACCGGGGAGCTGTTTTTT. The rearrangement joins TRBV7-6 to TRBJ2-2, with D tentatively TRBD2 (5 bases). The V gene lost 2 bases and the J gene lost 4 bases, with 8 bases spanning the gap. The germline CDR1 and CDR2 sequences are SGHVS and FNYEAQ. The CDR3 runs to 14 residues.

V usage is TRBV9 and J usage is TRBJ1-1, with D perhaps matching TRBD1 (6 bases). The CDR3 spans 14 residues. Trimming pared 7 bases from V and 2 bases from J, leaving 15 bases between. Germline assignment: CDR1 SGDLS and CDR2 YYNGEE. The CDR3 nucleotides are TGTGCCAGCTCACGAGGGGGGGCTAACACTGAAGCTTTCTTT. Translation: CASSRGGANTEAFF. Variable domain in full (rest from reference TRBV9 and TRBJ1-1): DSGVTQTPKHLITATGQRVTLRCSPRSGDLSVYWYQQSLDQGLQFLIQYYNGEERAKGNILERFSAQQFPDLHSELNLSSLELGDSALYFCASSRGGANTEAFFGQGTRLTVV.

The V gene is TRBV1, the J gene TRBJ2-3; TRBD2 is the table's D call, not checked against the DNA. TRBV1 is reported as a pseudogene. The CDR3 runs to 16 residues. CDR3 nucleotide sequence: TGCACCAGCAGCCCACCGACTAGCGGTTTCACAGATACGCAGTATTTT. Its protein product is CTSSPPTSGFTDTQYF.

V and J are TRBV7-5 and TRBJ1-1. TRBV7-5 represents a pseudogene. This CDR3 has 15 amino acids. DNA of the CDR3: TGTGTCAGAAGCTCCTTCTTCCCGTTGTGCACTGAAGCTTTCTTT. Residues: CVRSSFFPLCTEAFF.

The genes are TRBV28 and TRBJ1-4, with D possibly matching TRBD1 (6 bases). CDR1 and CDR2 (germline): MDHEN, SYDVKM. CDR3 length: 15 amino acids. Trimming took 5 bases from V and 5 from J, leaving 15 bases between them. In DNA form, the CDR3 reads TGTGCCAGCAGTGACCGGGGCAGGGGAAATGAAAAACTGTTTTTT. This encodes CASSDRGRGNEKLFF.

As for this clone: The sample holds other DNA sequences that translate to the same CDR3. The V gene is TRBV30, the J gene TRBJ1-5; weak D call: TRBD1 (5 bases). CDR3 size: 13 residues. V lost 4 bases and J lost 6, with 13 bases in between. CDR1 and CDR2 (germline): GTSNPN, SVGIG (reference sequence). The CDR3 reads CAWTSGGSQPQHF. The CDR3 DNA reads as TGTGCCTGGACGTCGGGGGGGAGTCAGCCCCAGCATTTT.

The CDR3 protein is CASSGGLAVTDTQYF. In nucleotides, the CDR3 is TGTGCCAGCAGCGGAGGACTAGCGGTAACAGATACGCAGTATTTT. The J gene is TRBJ2-3, the V gene TRBV9; 10 bases map to TRBD2. Trimming removed 3 bases from V and 3 bases from J; junction bases left unmatched: 4. Germline V lookup: CDR1 SGDLS, CDR2 YYNGEE. The CDR3 contains 15 residues.

This chain joins TRBV7-2 and TRBJ2-7; TRBD1 aligns across 10 bases. The V and J ends lost 6 bases and 2 bases, in that order; junction bases with no gene match: 10. CDR3 length equals 16 residues. Germline CDR1 and CDR2: SGHTA and FQGNSA. CDR3 sequence reads: CASSQGTGVVTYEQYF. In DNA form, the CDR3 reads TGTGCCAGCAGTCAAGGGACAGGGGTCGTTACCTACGAGCAGTACTTC.

The chain uses TRBV7-9 and TRBJ2-2, with D possibly matching TRBD2 (7 bases). The V and J ends lost 8 bases and 2 bases respectively, with 21 bases between them. The CDR3 runs to 17 residues. Germline V gives CDR1 SEHNR, CDR2 FQNEAQ (reference sequence). The CDR3 loop is CASAPIRGAQNTGELFF. The DNA for the CDR3 is TGTGCCAGCGCTCCCATTCGGGGGGCGCAAAACACCGGGGAGCTGTTTTTT.

The chain recombines TRBV7-6 with TRBJ2-2, with TRBD2 identical over 9 bases. The V gene end was trimmed by 4 bases and the J gene end by 1 base; junction bases not matched to a gene: 4. The CDR3 extends over 16 amino acids. Germline V gene data show CDR1 as SGHVS and CDR2 as FNYEAQ. For the CDR3, the DNA is TGTGCCAGCAGCTCCAGACTAGCGGTGAACACCGGGGAGCTGTTTTTT. Translated: CASSSRLAVNTGELFF.

This clone was recorded a few times. Additional DNA sequences in this sample encode the identical CDR3. This sequence joins TRBV7-2 and TRBJ2-2, with 8 bases identical to TRBD1. The CDR3 is made up of 14 amino acids. Losses at the gene ends were 4 bases for V and 5 bases for J; bases not matched to a gene: 3. Germline-derived CDR1 and CDR2 are SGHTA and FQGNSA. CDR3 coding DNA: TGTGCCAGCAGCTATAGGACAGGGACCGGGGAGCTGTTTTTT. Its translation is CASSYRTGTGELFF. The full variable domain, rest sourced from reference TRBV7-2 and TRBJ2-2, is GAGVSQSPSNKVTEKGKDVELRCDPISGHTALYWYRQSLGQGLEFLIYFQGNSAPDKSGLPSDRFSAERTGGSVSTLTIQRTQQEDSAVYLCASSYRTGTGELFFGEGSRLTVL.

This chain joins TRBV10-3 and TRBJ2-1; 12 bases align to TRBD1. CDR3 length: 14 amino acids. The germline V gene encodes CDR1 ENHRY and CDR2 SYGVKD. V dropped 6 bases and J dropped 8; count of bases not matched to a gene: 5. CDR3 nucleotide sequence: TGTGCCATCAGCGGGGACAGGGGGCGGGATGAGCAGTTCTTC. Protein: CAISGDRGRDEQFF.

On this clone: A read error is likely here: a far larger clone is one base away. V is TRBV11-2 and J is TRBJ1-2; 9 bases align to TRBD1. This CDR3 contains 15 residues. Germline CDR1 is SGHAT and CDR2 is FQNNGV. As DNA, the CDR3 is TGTACCAGCAGCTTAGGGACAGGGTCCGACTATGGCTACACCTTC. Translating it yields CTSSLGTGSDYGYTF.

This chain connects TRBV11-2 to TRBJ2-7; D gene ambiguous. Trimming removed 2 bases at V and 6 bases at J, with 8 bases between. The CDR3 is 12 amino acids. Per the germline V gene, CDR1 is SGHAT and CDR2 is FQNNGV. CDR3: CASSLTTVEQYF. CDR3 DNA: TGTGCCAGCAGCTTAACGACTGTCGAGCAGTACTTC. Full variable domain (rest looked up from reference TRBV11-2 and TRBJ2-7): EAGVAQSPRYKIIEKRQSVAFWCNPISGHATLYWYQQILGQGPKLLIQFQNNGVVDDSQLPKDRFSAERLKGVDSTLKIQPAKLEDSAVYLCASSLTTVEQYFGPGTRLTVT.

The V and J genes are TRBV27 and TRBJ1-1; D may be TRBD1 (5 bases). The CDR3 contains 15 residues. The V end was cut by 2 bases, the J end by 0 bases, with 10 bases between. From germline, CDR1 is MNHEY and CDR2 SMNVEV (reference sequence). The CDR3 region is CASSLMTAMNTEAFF. As DNA, the CDR3 is TGTGCCAGCAGTTTAATGACAGCAATGAACACTGAAGCTTTCTTT.

This chain joins TRBV18 and TRBJ2-1; D may be TRBD1 (6 bases). The CDR3 contains 15 residues. The V and J ends lost 3 bases and 10 bases respectively, with 19 bases between them. Germline V gives CDR1 KGHSH, CDR2 LQKENI. The CDR3 DNA follows: TGTGCCAGCTCACCGGGACACGAGGCTCGGATGGAGCAGTTCTTC. This translates into CASSPGHEARMEQFF.

This clone showed up just once. The gene calls are TRBV27 and TRBJ2-2, with D possibly matching TRBD1 (5 bases). The CDR3 has 16 amino acids. Germline lookup yields CDR1 MNHEY and CDR2 SMNVEV (reference sequence). The V end was cut by 2 bases, the J end by 2 bases, with 12 bases between. CDR3 sequence: CASSLRGRVNTGELFF. The CDR3 region has the DNA TGTGCCAGCAGTTTAAGGGGCAGAGTAAACACCGGGGAGCTGTTTTTT.

This chain joins TRBV12-5 and TRBJ2-7; 7 nucleotides agree with TRBD1. CDR1 is LGHNT and CDR2 is FRNRAP in the germline V gene. There are 15 residues in the CDR3. V trimming: 7 bases; J trimming: 4 bases; junction bases outside the gene matches: 13. CDR3 residues: CASAHLGTAQYEQYF. The CDR3 nucleotides are TGTGCTAGTGCCCATTTAGGGACAGCACAATACGAGCAGTACTTC.

The chain is built from TRBV7-9 and TRBJ1-3; D not certain. CDR3 length: 16 residues. V gave up 0 bases and J gave up 2 bases, with 11 bases separating them. From germline, CDR1 is SEHNR and CDR2 FQNEAQ (reference sequence). The CDR3 reads CASSLAPPGTGNTIYF. The CDR3 region has the DNA TGTGCCAGCAGCTTAGCGCCTCCAGGCACTGGAAACACCATATATTTT. The variable domain in full, completed from reference TRBV7-9 and TRBJ1-3, reads DTGVSQNPRHKITKRGQNVTFRCDPISEHNRLYWYRQTLGQGPEFLTYFQNEAQLEKSRLLSDRFSAERPKGSFSTLEIQRTEQGDSAMYLCASSLAPPGTGNTIYFGEGSWLTVV.

With regard to this clone: At one boundary the junction diverges from the germline segment, which might be a read error. The chain links TRBV7-7 to TRBJ2-5; 7 positions match TRBD2. This CDR3 comprises 13 residues. Looked up from germline, CDR1 is SSHAT and CDR2 is FNYEAQ (reference sequence). The CDR3 bases are TGTGCTAGCAGCTCGCGGGAGCGAGAGACCCAGTACTTC. This sequence encodes CASSSRERETQYF.